The next 23 T cell receptor beta chains were all read from a single sample in a study of graft-versus-host responses after intestinal transplantation (TCRdb year 2021). The meaning of the sample's time point label: cells obtained before transplantation from donor or recipient. Library preparation employed the immunoSEQ multiplex PCR assay. TCRdb mirrors the immuneACCESS table, restricted to in-frame sequences. Some clones are absent from its copies; in checked studies, under half trace to an unresolved V gene, and the reason for the others is unknown. The sample data list around 110,000 clones, and roughly 92% of these were observed just once. Of the sample, 0.2% to 0.25% is held by the ten largest clones. Which antigens these TCRs recognize remains unknown. The starting material was unstimulated CD4+ T cells sorted from spleen or lymph node cells, obtained before transplant. The receptors come from a human donor who was the organ donor for an intestinal transplant.

This clone was detected only a few times. V usage is TRBV5-6 and J usage is TRBJ2-7; 13 bases match TRBD2. The CDR3 extends over 17 amino acids. V was pared by 3 bases and J by 6 bases, with 12 bases of the junction left unmatched. Germline-derived CDR1 and CDR2 are SGHDT and YYEEEE. Here the CDR3 reads CASSSPHVLAGGSEQYF. CDR3 DNA sequence: TGTGCCAGCAGCTCACCTCATGTACTAGCGGGAGGGTCCGAGCAGTACTTC.

The rearrangement links TRBV5-6 to TRBJ1-2; D perhaps matches TRBD1 (5 bases). This CDR3 is 12 amino acids long. Germline V gene lookup returns CDR1 SGHDT and CDR2 YYEEEE. Between the trimmed V and J ends, which lost 3 bases and 3 bases, there was a span of 6 bases. The CDR3 DNA reads as TGTGCCAGCAGCTGGGGGGACTATGGCTACACCTTC. It is translated as CASSWGDYGYTF.

This chain joins TRBV4-3 and TRBJ1-4; D remains unclear. Germline V gives CDR1 LGHNA, CDR2 YSLEER. V was shortened by 4 bases and J by 8 bases, with 11 bases between the two germline ends. CDR3 length equals 13 residues. CDR3: CASSRELGEKLFF. Written as DNA, the CDR3 is TGCGCCAGCAGCCGAGAACTAGGGGAAAAACTGTTTTTT.

V usage is TRBV5-1 and J usage is TRBJ2-5, with 10 positions matching TRBD1. The CDR3 covers 14 residues. With 2 bases clipped from V and 5 bases from J, the junction kept 3 bases outside the gene matches. Germline lookup yields CDR1 SGHRS and CDR2 YFSETQ. CDR3 residues: CASSFGQGGETQYF. As DNA, the CDR3 is TGCGCCAGCAGCTTCGGACAGGGGGGGGAGACCCAGTACTTC.

CDR3 protein: CASSWTSGLYEQYF. Written as DNA, the CDR3 is TGTGCCAGCAGTTGGACTAGCGGCCTCTACGAGCAGTACTTC. The V and J genes are TRBV6-1 and TRBJ2-7; 10 positions agree with TRBD2. J gave up 3 bases and V 5 bases, and 4 bases lay outside the gene matches. Germline values: CDR1 MNHNS, CDR2 SASEGT. The CDR3 runs to 14 residues.

The genes are TRBV7-2 and TRBJ2-2; 10 bases are a match to TRBD2. V gave up 1 base and J gave up 2 bases; unmatched junction bases: 1. CDR3 length: 16 amino acids. Germline CDR1 reads SGHTA; CDR2 reads FQGNSA. CDR3 bases: TGTGCCAGCAGCTTAGGACTAGCGGGCAACACCGGGGAGCTGTTTTTT. It translates to CASSLGLAGNTGELFF. Combining the CDR3 with reference TRBV7-2 and TRBJ2-2 gives the whole variable domain GAGVSQSPSNKVTEKGKDVELRCDPISGHTALYWYRQSLGQGLEFLIYFQGNSAPDKSGLPSDRFSAERTGGSVSTLTIQRTQQEDSAVYLCASSLGLAGNTGELFFGEGSRLTVL.

The chain couples TRBV5-4 to TRBJ2-5; maybe TRBD2 (6 bases). The germline V gene encodes CDR1 SGHNT and CDR2 YYREEE (reference sequence). The CDR3 extends over 14 amino acids. The V end was cut by 4 bases, the J end by 3 bases, with 13 bases between. The CDR3, as DNA: TGTGCCAGCAGCCCGGCGGGGTTGAAAGAGACCCAGTACTTC. Amino acids: CASSPAGLKETQYF.

The rearrangement joins TRBV6-6 to TRBJ2-7; 7 bases agree with TRBD1. The germline V gene encodes CDR1 MNHNY and CDR2 SVGAGI (reference sequence). Germline trimming cut 0 bases from V and 7 bases from J; bases unmatched to any gene: 3. This CDR3 is built from 13 residues. As DNA, the CDR3 is TGTGCCAGCAGTTACTCTACAGGGGTGGAGCAGTACTTC. It yields the protein CASSYSTGVEQYF.

The chain employs TRBV28 and TRBJ1-1; D is unresolved. Germline values: CDR1 MDHEN, CDR2 SYDVKM. The CDR3 is 11 residues long. CDR3 sequence (DNA): TGTCTCATTCGGGGGAACACTGAAGCTTTCTTT. This translates into CLIRGNTEAFF.

A single count supports this clone. This chain uses TRBV5-1 with TRBJ2-1; TRBD1 matches 8 bases. V dropped 4 bases and J dropped 8; count of bases not matched to a gene: 8. The length of the CDR3 is 14 residues. In germline, CDR1 is SGHRS, CDR2 YFSETQ. The CDR3 sequence is CASSGQGAGDEQFF. The CDR3 DNA reads TGCGCCAGCAGCGGGCAGGGGGCAGGCGATGAGCAGTTCTTC.

The chain combines TRBV5-1 with TRBJ2-7; TRBD2 matches 8 bases. With 4 bases clipped from V and 2 bases from J, the junction kept 5 bases outside the gene matches. Per the germline V gene, CDR1 is SGHRS and CDR2 is YFSETQ. This CDR3 is built from 14 residues. This CDR3 reads CASSPTSGPYEQYF. The DNA of the CDR3 is TGCGCCAGCAGCCCTACTAGCGGCCCCTACGAGCAGTACTTC.

The V call is TRBV6-5, the J call TRBJ1-5, with D uncertain. CDR1 is MNHEY, CDR2 SVGAGI, per germline. With 0 bases removed from V and 7 bases from J, the gap between germline ends came to 7 bases. This CDR3 is 13 amino acids long. In nucleotides, the CDR3 is TGTGCCAGCAGTTACTCGCAGTTCCAGCCCCAGCATTTT. Its protein product is CASSYSQFQPQHF.

J is TRBJ2-7 and V is TRBV7-8; D may be TRBD2 (6 bases). Trimming took off 5 bases at V and 2 bases at J, with 19 bases between the two ends. The CDR3 runs to 16 residues. Looked up from germline, CDR1 is SGHVS and CDR2 is FQNEAQ. The CDR3 DNA reads as TGTGCCAGCAGCGCGACTTTTGGTAGCGGCCCCTACGAGCAGTACTTC. Amino acids: CASSATFGSGPYEQYF.

The chain combines TRBV7-2 with TRBJ1-1; D call uncertain. The CDR3 is 13 amino acids. The V end lost 2 bases, the J end lost 4 bases, and 8 bases lay between the germline ends. Per the germline V gene, CDR1 is SGHTA and CDR2 is FQGNSA. The CDR3 DNA follows: TGTGCCAGCAGCTTAAGGCCGAGCACTGAAGCTTTCTTT. It translates to CASSLRPSTEAFF. Filled out from reference TRBV7-2 and TRBJ1-1, the complete variable domain reads GAGVSQSPSNKVTEKGKDVELRCDPISGHTALYWYRQSLGQGLEFLIYFQGNSAPDKSGLPSDRFSAERTGGSVSTLTIQRTQQEDSAVYLCASSLRPSTEAFFGQGTRLTVV.

The chain uses TRBV6-1 and TRBJ1-5; D unresolved. The V gene's germline CDR1 is MNHNS and CDR2 SASEGT. The V gene lost 2 bases and the J gene lost 6 bases, with 5 bases spanning the gap. CDR3 length: 12 residues. The chain's CDR3 is CASSERTQPQHF. In DNA form, the CDR3 reads TGTGCCAGCAGTGAAAGGACTCAGCCCCAGCATTTT.

This clone has just a few counts. The V and J genes are TRBV19 and TRBJ2-7, with D perhaps matching TRBD1 (5 bases). Germline loops: CDR1 LNHDA, CDR2 SQIVND (reference sequence). The CDR3 is 11 residues long. Between the trimmed V and J ends, which lost 4 bases and 4 bases, there was a span of 5 bases. The CDR3 here is CASSTGYEQYF. CDR3 sequence (DNA): TGTGCCAGTAGTACAGGGTACGAGCAGTACTTC.

The rearrangement joins TRBV6-5 to TRBJ2-3; TRBD2 matches 11 bases. J gave up 3 bases and V 2 bases, and 1 base lay outside the gene matches. The CDR3 extends over 15 amino acids. Germline-derived CDR1 and CDR2 are MNHEY and SVGAGI. CDR3 nucleotides: TGTGCCAGCAGTTACCGGACTAGCGGGACAGATACGCAGTATTTT. As protein: CASSYRTSGTDTQYF.

The chain is built from TRBV27 and TRBJ2-1; no clear D gene. Germline assignment: CDR1 MNHEY and CDR2 SMNVEV (reference sequence). The ends were cut back, 11 bases at V and 9 bases at J, with 14 bases in the middle. The CDR3 is 11 amino acids. DNA for the CDR3: TGTGCCGGCTCGAATTGGGGTGAGCAGTTCTTC. Its translation is CAGSNWGEQFF.

V is TRBV29-1 and J is TRBJ2-7, with D perhaps matching TRBD2 (6 bases). Germline CDR1 and CDR2: SQVTM and ANQGSEA. CDR3 size: 11 residues. Trimming stripped 3 bases from V and 7 bases from J, with 10 bases between. CDR3 sequence: CSVEEGFEQYF. The CDR3 coding sequence is TGCAGCGTTGAGGAGGGATTTGAGCAGTACTTC.

The V gene is TRBV28, the J gene TRBJ1-1; no firm D call. CDR1 is MDHEN and CDR2 is SYDVKM in the germline V gene. The CDR3 is 13 amino acids. V lost 7 bases and J lost 1, with 10 bases in between. The CDR3 spells CASIRRGNTEAFF. CDR3 bases: TGTGCCAGCATTCGACGGGGGAACACTGAAGCTTTCTTT.

The rearrangement links TRBV9 to TRBJ1-3; D gene unclear. The CDR3 has 15 amino acids. CDR1 is SGDLS, CDR2 YYNGEE, per germline. Trimming stripped 4 bases from V and 0 bases from J, with 11 bases between. The CDR3 loop is CASSSWATSGNTIYF. CDR3 in DNA: TGTGCCAGCAGCTCATGGGCTACCTCTGGAAACACCATATATTTT.

A single count supports this clone. The same CDR3 also results from other DNA sequences found in this sample. The genes are TRBV5-1 and TRBJ2-3, with TRBD2 identical over 11 bases. V gave up 3 bases and J gave up 3 bases; unmatched junction bases: 0. The CDR3 spans 14 residues. The germline V gene encodes CDR1 SGHRS and CDR2 YFSETQ. This CDR3 reads CASSWTSGTDTQYF. In DNA, the CDR3 is TGCGCCAGCAGCTGGACTAGCGGGACAGATACGCAGTATTTT.

V and J are TRBV6-6 and TRBJ2-3; 7 bases are shared with TRBD2. This CDR3 spans 15 amino acids. CDR1 is MNHNY and CDR2 is SVGAGI in the germline V gene (reference sequence). After removal of 6 bases from V and 1 base from J, the junction contained 7 bases not matched to a gene. The CDR3 region has the DNA TGTGCCAGCAGCCATTGGGGGGGACGCACAGATACGCAGTATTTT. Residues: CASSHWGGRTDTQYF.